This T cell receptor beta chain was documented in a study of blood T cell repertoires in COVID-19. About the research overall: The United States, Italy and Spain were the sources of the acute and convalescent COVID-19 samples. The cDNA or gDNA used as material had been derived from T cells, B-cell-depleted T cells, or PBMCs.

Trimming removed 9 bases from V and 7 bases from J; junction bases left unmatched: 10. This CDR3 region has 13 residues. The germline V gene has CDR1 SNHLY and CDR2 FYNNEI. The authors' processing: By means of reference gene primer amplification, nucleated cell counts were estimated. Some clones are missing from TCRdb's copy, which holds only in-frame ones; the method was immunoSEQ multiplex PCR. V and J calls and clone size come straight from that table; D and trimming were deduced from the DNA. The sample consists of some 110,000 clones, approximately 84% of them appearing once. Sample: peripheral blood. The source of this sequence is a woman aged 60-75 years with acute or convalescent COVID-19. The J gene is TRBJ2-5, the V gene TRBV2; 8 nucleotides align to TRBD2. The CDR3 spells CASSAGVGGTQYF. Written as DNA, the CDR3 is TGTGCCAGTTCAGCGGGAGTAGGGGGGACCCAGTACTTC.